This TCR beta chain derives from a study of glioma-infiltrating T cells. The study, taken as a whole, reports: Very few CDR3 sequences were shared between tissue and blood. Non-neoplastic patients had below-expected tissue-blood divergence, while all gliomas exceeded expectation.

This clonotype was counted many times. The antigen is undetermined. Using RNA template, CDR3s of TCR alpha and beta were amplified with iRepertoire arm-PCR. Input was roughly 85-450 ng of tissue mRNA or PBMC total RNA. Each CDR3 protein gets one entry after TCRdb re-called the multiplex PCR reads with MiXCR. The sample holds about 210,000 distinct CDR3 sequences, roughly a third seen once. CDR1 KGHDR and CDR2 SFDVKD come from the germline V gene. V shed 4 bases and J shed 5 bases, with 16 bases lying between them. The CDR3 consists of 15 residues. Sequenced material: glioma tissue, nonneoplastic brain tissue, or PBMCs (not recorded which). This receptor was taken from a human donor with low-grade glioma or glioblastoma, undergoing nonglioma brain surgery, or in good health (not recorded which). The chain carries TRBV24-1 and TRBJ2-5; a weak D match, TRBD1 (5 bases). CDR3 protein: CATSDVDSPFETQYF. In DNA form, the CDR3 reads TGTGCCACCAGTGACGTCGACAGTCCTTTCGAGACCCAGTACTTC.